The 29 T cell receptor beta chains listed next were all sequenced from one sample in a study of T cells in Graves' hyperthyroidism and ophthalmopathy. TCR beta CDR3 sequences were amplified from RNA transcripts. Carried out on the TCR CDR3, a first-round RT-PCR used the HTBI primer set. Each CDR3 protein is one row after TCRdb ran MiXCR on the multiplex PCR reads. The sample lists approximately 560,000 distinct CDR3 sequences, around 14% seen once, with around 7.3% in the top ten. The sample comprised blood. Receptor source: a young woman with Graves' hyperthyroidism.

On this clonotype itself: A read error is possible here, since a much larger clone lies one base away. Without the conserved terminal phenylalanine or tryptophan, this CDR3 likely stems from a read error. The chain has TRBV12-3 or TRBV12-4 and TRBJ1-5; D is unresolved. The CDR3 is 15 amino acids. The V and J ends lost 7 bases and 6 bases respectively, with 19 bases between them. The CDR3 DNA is TGTGCCAGCACCGAAAACCTCAAGGTGGGTCAGCCCCAGCATCTT. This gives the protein CASTENLKVGQPQHL.

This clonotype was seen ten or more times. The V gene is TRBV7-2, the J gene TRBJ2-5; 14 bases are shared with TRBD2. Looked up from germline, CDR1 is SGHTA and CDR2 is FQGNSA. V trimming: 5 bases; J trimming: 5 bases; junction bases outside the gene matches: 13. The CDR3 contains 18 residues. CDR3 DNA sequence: TGTGCCAGCAGCCCGGGACTAGCGGGAGCTCCCTGGCGCGAGACCCAGTACTTC. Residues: CASSPGLAGAPWRETQYF.

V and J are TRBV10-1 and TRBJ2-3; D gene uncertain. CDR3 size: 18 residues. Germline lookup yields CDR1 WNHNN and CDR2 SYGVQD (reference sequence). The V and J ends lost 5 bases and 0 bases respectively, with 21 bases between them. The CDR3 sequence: CASSYPPGVRTSTDTQYF. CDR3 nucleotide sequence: TGCGCCAGCAGTTATCCCCCGGGCGTCCGAACTAGCACAGATACGCAGTATTTT.

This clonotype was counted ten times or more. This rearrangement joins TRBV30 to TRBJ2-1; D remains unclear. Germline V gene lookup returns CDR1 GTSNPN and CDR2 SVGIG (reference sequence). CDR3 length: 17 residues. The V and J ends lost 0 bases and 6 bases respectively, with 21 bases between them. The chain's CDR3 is CAWSVHPWGWAVNEQFF. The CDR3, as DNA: TGTGCCTGGAGTGTACACCCCTGGGGTTGGGCGGTCAATGAGCAGTTCTTC.

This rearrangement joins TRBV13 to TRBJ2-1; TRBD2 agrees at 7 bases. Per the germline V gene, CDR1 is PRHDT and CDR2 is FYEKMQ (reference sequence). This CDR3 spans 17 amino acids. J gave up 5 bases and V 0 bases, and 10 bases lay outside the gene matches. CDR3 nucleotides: TGTGCCAGCAGCTTAGGCCTCGCGCGGGAGTCCCACAATGAGCAGTTCTTC. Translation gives CASSLGLARESHNEQFF.

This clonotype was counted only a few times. The CDR3 here is CASSRSGTLSEQYF. In nucleotides, the CDR3 is TGTGCCAGCAGCAGATCCGGGACTCTCTCCGAGCAGTACTTC. The chain is built from TRBV27 and TRBJ2-7, with D possibly TRBD2 on 6 matching bases. V lost 6 bases, J lost 6 bases, and 18 bases lay in between. The CDR3 has 14 residues. Germline lookup yields CDR1 MNHEY and CDR2 SMNVEV (reference sequence).

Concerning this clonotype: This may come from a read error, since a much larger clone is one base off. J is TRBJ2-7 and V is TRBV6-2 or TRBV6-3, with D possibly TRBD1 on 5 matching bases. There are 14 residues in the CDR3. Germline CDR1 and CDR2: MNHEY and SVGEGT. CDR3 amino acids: CAGSPVGLGYEQYF. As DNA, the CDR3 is TGTGCCGGCAGCCCAGTGGGGCTCGGTTACGAGCAGTACTTC.

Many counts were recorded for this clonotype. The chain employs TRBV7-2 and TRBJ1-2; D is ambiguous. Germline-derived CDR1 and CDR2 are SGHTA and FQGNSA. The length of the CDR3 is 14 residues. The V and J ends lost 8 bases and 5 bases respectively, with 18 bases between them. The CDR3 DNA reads TGTGCCAGCCAAGCGGTTATCGAATCTTATGGCTACACCTTC. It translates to CASQAVIESYGYTF.

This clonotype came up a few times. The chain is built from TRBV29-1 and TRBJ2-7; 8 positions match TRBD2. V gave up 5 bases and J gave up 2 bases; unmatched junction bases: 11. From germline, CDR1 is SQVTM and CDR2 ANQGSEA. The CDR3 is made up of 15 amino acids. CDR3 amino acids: CSVFLAGGKTYEQYF. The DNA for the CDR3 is TGCAGCGTTTTTTTGGCGGGAGGAAAAACCTACGAGCAGTACTTC.

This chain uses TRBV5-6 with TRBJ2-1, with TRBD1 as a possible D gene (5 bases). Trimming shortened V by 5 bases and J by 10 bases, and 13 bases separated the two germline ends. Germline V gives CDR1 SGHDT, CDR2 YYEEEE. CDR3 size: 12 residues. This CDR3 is CASRGPTAEQFF. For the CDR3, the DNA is TGTGCCAGCAGAGGGCCGACAGCCGAGCAGTTCTTC. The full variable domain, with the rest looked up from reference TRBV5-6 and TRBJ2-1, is DAGVTQSPTHLIKTRGQQVTLRCSPKSGHDTVSWYQQALGQGPQFIFQYYEEEERQRGNFPDRFSGHQFPNYSSELNVNALLLGDSALYLCASRGPTAEQFFGPGTRLTVL.

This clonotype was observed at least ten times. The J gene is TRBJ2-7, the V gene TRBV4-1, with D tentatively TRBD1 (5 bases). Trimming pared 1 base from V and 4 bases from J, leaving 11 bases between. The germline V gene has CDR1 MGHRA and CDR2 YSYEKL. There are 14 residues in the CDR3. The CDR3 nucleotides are TGCGCCAGCAGCCAAGTTGGGGCGGCTTACGAGCAGTACTTC. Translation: CASSQVGAAYEQYF.

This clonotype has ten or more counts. In nucleotides, the CDR3 is TGCAGTGCACAATTAGCGGGAGGGGGGACCCAGTACTTC. Its protein product is CSAQLAGGGTQYF. J is TRBJ2-5 and V is TRBV20-1; 11 nucleotides match TRBD2. In germline, CDR1 is DFQATT, CDR2 SNEGSKA (reference sequence). Trimming at V came to 6 bases and at J to 7 bases, leaving 7 bases not matched to a gene. The CDR3 sequence is 13 residues long.

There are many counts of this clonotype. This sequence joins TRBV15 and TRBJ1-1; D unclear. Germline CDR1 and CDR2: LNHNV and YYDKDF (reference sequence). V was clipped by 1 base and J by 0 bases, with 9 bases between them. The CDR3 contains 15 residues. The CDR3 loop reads CATSRGTEVNTEAFF. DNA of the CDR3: TGTGCCACCAGCAGAGGAACAGAAGTGAACACTGAAGCTTTCTTT.

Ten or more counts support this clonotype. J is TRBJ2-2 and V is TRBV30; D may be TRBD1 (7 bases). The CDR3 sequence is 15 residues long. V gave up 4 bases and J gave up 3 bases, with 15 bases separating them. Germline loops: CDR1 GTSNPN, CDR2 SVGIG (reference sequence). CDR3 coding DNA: TGTGCCTGGATTAAGGGGGCTAGCGACACCGGGGAGCTGTTTTTT. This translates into CAWIKGASDTGELFF.

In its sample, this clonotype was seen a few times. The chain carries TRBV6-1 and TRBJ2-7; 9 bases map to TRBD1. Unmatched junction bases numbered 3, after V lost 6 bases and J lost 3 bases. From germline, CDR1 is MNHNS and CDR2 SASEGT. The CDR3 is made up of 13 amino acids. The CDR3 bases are TGTGCCAGCAGGGAGACAGGGGGCTACGAGCAGTACTTC. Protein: CASRETGGYEQYF.

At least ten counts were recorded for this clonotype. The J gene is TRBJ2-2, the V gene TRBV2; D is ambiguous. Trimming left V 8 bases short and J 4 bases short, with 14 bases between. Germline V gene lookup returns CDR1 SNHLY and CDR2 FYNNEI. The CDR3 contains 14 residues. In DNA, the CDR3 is TGTGCCAGCGGTGGTAGGGAACGCACCGGGGAGCTGTTTTTT. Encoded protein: CASGGRERTGELFF.

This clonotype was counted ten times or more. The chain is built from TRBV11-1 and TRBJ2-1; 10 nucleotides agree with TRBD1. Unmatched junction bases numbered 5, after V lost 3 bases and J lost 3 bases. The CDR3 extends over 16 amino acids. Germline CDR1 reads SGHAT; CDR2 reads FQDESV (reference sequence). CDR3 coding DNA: TGTGCCAGCAGCTTTTCTTGGACAGGGGGCTACAATGAGCAGTTCTTC. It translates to CASSFSWTGGYNEQFF. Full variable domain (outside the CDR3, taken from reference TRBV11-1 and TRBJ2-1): EAEVAQSPRYKITEKSQAVAFWCDPISGHATLYWYRQILGQGPELLVQFQDESVVDDSQLPKDRFSAERLKGVDSTLKIQPAELGDSAMYLCASSFSWTGGYNEQFFGPGTRLTVL.

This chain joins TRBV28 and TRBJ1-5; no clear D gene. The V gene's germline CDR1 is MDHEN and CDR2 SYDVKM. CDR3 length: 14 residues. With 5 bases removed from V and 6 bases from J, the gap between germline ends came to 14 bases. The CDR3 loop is CASSGSGLGQPQHF. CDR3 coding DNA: TGTGCCAGCAGTGGGAGTGGCTTGGGTCAGCCCCAGCATTTT.

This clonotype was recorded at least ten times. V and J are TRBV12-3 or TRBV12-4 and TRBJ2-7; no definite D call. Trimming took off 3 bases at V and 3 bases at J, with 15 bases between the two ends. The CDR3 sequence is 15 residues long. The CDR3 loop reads CASSLGVAVGYEQYF. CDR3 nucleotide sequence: TGTGCCAGCAGTTTGGGTGTCGCGGTGGGCTACGAGCAGTACTTC.

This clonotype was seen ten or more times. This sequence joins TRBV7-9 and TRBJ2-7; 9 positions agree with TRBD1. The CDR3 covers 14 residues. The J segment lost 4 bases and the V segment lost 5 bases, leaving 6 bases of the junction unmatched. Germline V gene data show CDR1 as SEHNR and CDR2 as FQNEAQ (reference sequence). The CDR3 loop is CASSIAGQGYEQYF. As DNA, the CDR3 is TGTGCCAGCAGCATCGCGGGACAGGGTTACGAGCAGTACTTC. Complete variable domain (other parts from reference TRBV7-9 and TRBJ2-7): DTGVSQNPRHKITKRGQNVTFRCDPISEHNRLYWYRQTLGQGPEFLTYFQNEAQLEKSRLLSDRFSAERPKGSFSTLEIQRTEQGDSAMYLCASSIAGQGYEQYFGPGTRLTVT.

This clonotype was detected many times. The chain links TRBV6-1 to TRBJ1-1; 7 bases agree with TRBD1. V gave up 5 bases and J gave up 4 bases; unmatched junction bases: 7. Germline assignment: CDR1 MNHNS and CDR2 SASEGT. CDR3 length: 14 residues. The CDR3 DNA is TGTGCCAGCAGTTACGACAGGGAGGGCACTGAAGCTTTCTTT. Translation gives CASSYDREGTEAFF.

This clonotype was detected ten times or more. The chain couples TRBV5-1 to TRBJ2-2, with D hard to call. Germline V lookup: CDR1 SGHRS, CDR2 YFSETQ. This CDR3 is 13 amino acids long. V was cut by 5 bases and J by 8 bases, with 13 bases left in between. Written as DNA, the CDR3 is TGCGCCAGCAGATCATTGGGTTCGGGGGAGCTGTTTTTT. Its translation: CASRSLGSGELFF.

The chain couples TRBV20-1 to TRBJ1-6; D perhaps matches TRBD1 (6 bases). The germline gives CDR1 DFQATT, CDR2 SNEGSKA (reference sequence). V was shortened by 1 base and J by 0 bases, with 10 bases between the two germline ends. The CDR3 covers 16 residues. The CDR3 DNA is TGCAGTGCTAGAGCCCCAGGGGCCTCCTATAATTCACCCCTCCACTTT. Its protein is CSARAPGASYNSPLHF.

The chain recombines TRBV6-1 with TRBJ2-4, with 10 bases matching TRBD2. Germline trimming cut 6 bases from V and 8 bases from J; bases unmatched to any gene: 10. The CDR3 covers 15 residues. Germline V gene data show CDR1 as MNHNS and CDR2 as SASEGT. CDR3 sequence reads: CASSQSGRATDIQYF. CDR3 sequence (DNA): TGTGCCAGCAGCCAAAGCGGGAGGGCCACTGACATTCAGTACTTC.

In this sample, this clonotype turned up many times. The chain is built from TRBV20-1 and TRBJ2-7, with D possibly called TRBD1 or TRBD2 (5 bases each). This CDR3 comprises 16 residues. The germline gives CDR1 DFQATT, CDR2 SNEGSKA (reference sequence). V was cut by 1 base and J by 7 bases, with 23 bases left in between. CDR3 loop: CSARGGPGFVSGEQYF. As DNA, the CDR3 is TGCAGTGCTAGAGGCGGGCCAGGGTTTGTTTCGGGTGAGCAGTACTTC.

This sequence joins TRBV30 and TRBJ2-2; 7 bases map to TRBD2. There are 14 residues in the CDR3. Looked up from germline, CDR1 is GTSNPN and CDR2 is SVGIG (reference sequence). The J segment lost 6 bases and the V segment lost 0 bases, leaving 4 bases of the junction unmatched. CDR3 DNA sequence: TGTGCCTGGAGTGTATGGGAGGGCTCCGGGGAGCTGTTTTTT. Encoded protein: CAWSVWEGSGELFF.

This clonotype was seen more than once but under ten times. The CDR3 DNA sequence: TGCAGTGCTAGAGGGGACCGTAGCGGAAGTCTACCCCAGCATTTT. Its protein is CSARGDRSGSLPQHF. V gene TRBV20-1 combines with J gene TRBJ1-5; tentatively, D is TRBD1 (5 bases). The CDR3 is 15 residues long. Trimming removed 1 base at V and 10 bases at J, with 20 bases between. Germline V gene lookup returns CDR1 DFQATT and CDR2 SNEGSKA (reference sequence).

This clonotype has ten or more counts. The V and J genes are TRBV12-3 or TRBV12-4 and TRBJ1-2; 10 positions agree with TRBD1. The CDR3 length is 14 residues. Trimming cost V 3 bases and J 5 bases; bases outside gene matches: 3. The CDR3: CASSFGTGAYGYTF. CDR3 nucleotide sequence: TGTGCCAGCAGTTTTGGGACAGGGGCTTATGGCTACACCTTC.

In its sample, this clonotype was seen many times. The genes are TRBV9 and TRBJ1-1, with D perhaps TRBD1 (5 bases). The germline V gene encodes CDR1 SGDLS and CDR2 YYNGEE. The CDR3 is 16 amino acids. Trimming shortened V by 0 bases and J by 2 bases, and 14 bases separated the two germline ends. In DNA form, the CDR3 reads TGTGCCAGCAGCGTAGGGGGTCACAGGCCCAACACTGAAGCTTTCTTT. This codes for CASSVGGHRPNTEAFF.